This T cell receptor beta chain was recovered during a study of OX40 agonist ivuxolimab in advanced cancers. Libraries were prepared by immunoSEQ multiplex PCR; TCRdb keeps only in-frame clonotypes and omits some of them. The table includes approximately 57,000 clones, roughly 88% detected once. Germline V gives CDR1 LNHDA, CDR2 SQIVND (reference sequence). V lost 4 bases, J lost 5 bases, and 14 bases lay in between. The CDR3 extends over 15 amino acids. This TCR derives from an adult with an advanced solid tumor such as melanoma, head and neck, liver or kidney cancer. V and J are TRBV19 and TRBJ2-2; D possibly uses TRBD1 or TRBD2 (6 bases each). The starting material was CD4+ or CD8+ T cells sorted from blood, obtained in a trial of the OX40 agonist ivuxolimab. The CDR3 sequence: CASSRRLGQTGELFF. DNA of the CDR3: TGTGCCAGTAGTAGAAGACTAGGACAGACCGGGGAGCTGTTTTTT. Full variable domain (missing parts from reference TRBV19 and TRBJ2-2): DGGITQSPKYLFRKEGQNVTLSCEQNLNHDAMYWYRQDPGQGLRLIYYSQIVNDFQKGDIAEGYSVSREKKESFPLTVTSAQKNPTAFYLCASSRRLGQTGELFFGEGSRLTVL.